The 12 T cell receptor beta chains listed next were all sequenced from one sample in a study of control samples from healthy donors and cancer patients. The assay was immunoSEQ multiplex PCR, and TCRdb's table has in-frame clones only and misses some. The profile shows roughly 220,000 clones, roughly 94% of them singletons. The sequenced sample was blood. The origin of the receptors is a man in his fifties in good health.

The chain recombines TRBV5-1 with TRBJ2-5, with D uncertain. Germline V gene sequence: CDR1 SGHRS, CDR2 YFSETQ. The V and J ends lost 0 bases and 0 bases respectively, with 9 bases between them. The CDR3 has 15 amino acids. Here the CDR3 reads CASSLGSSDQETQYF. Here the CDR3 DNA reads TGCGCCAGCAGCTTGGGGTCTTCGGACCAAGAGACCCAGTACTTC.

V usage is TRBV18 and J usage is TRBJ1-2; TRBD1 agrees at 9 bases. The CDR3 covers 15 residues. CDR1 is KGHSH and CDR2 is LQKENI in the germline V gene. V lost 3 bases and J lost 4; bases outside the gene matches: 6. CDR3 sequence (DNA): TGTGCCAGCTCACCCGCAAAACAGGGGGCCTATGGCTACACCTTC. It specifies CASSPAKQGAYGYTF.

This clone was recorded a few times. J is TRBJ1-1 and V is TRBV5-5; D gene unclear. Trimming stripped 4 bases from V and 7 bases from J, with 17 bases between. CDR3 length: 14 amino acids. CDR1 SGHKS and CDR2 YYEKEE come from the germline V gene (reference sequence). The CDR3 loop reads CASSRSVAENEAFF. The CDR3 DNA sequence: TGTGCCAGCAGCAGATCCGTGGCAGAGAATGAAGCTTTCTTT. Full variable domain (rest looked up from reference TRBV5-5 and TRBJ1-1): DAGVTQSPTHLIKTRGQQVTLRCSPISGHKSVSWYQQVLGQGPQFIFQYYEKEERGRGNFPDRFSARQFPNYSSELNVNALLLGDSALYLCASSRSVAENEAFFGQGTRLTVV.

The rearrangement uses TRBV2 and TRBJ2-1, with 8 nucleotides matching TRBD1. The CDR3 has 14 amino acids. Germline V gene sequence: CDR1 SNHLY, CDR2 FYNNEI. V dropped 6 bases and J dropped 5; count of bases not matched to a gene: 6. CDR3 protein: CASRLRGRDNEQFF. CDR3 in DNA: TGTGCCAGCAGGCTCAGGGGGCGAGACAATGAGCAGTTCTTC.

This chain connects TRBV28 to TRBJ2-3, with D possibly being TRBD1 (6 bases). V was cut by 4 bases and J by 2 bases, with 10 bases left in between. Per the germline V gene, CDR1 is MDHEN and CDR2 is SYDVKM. The CDR3 spans 14 residues. CDR3 nucleotides: TGTGCCAGCAGTTCCAGGGGTTACACAGATACGCAGTATTTT. Amino acid sequence: CASSSRGYTDTQYF.

This chain uses TRBV5-6 with TRBJ1-3; D gene ambiguous. Germline lookup yields CDR1 SGHDT and CDR2 YYEEEE. This CDR3 is built from 12 residues. V dropped 5 bases and J dropped 7 bases, with 10 bases sitting between them. CDR3 bases: TGTGCCAGCAGGGGCGGTCGGAACACCATATATTTT. Translated, it gives CASRGGRNTIYF. Complete variable domain (other parts from reference TRBV5-6 and TRBJ1-3): DAGVTQSPTHLIKTRGQQVTLRCSPKSGHDTVSWYQQALGQGPQFIFQYYEEEERQRGNFPDRFSGHQFPNYSSELNVNALLLGDSALYLCASRGGRNTIYFGEGSWLTVV.

This clone appeared a single time. The chain links TRBV28 to TRBJ2-6, with no clear D. The germline V gene encodes CDR1 MDHEN and CDR2 SYDVKM. This CDR3 region has 16 residues. Trimming shortened V by 5 bases and J by 0 bases, and 11 bases separated the two germline ends. The DNA for the CDR3 is TGTGCCAGCAGTACCTATGGGATCTCTGGGGCCAACGTCCTGACTTTC. It specifies CASSTYGISGANVLTF.

The V call is TRBV19, the J call TRBJ1-1; D is ambiguous. Trimming stripped 6 bases from V and 1 base from J, with 12 bases between. In germline, CDR1 is LNHDA, CDR2 SQIVND (reference sequence). The CDR3 is 14 residues long. The CDR3 protein is CASSLVGQNTEAFF. For the CDR3, the DNA is TGTGCCAGTAGCCTTGTTGGGCAGAACACTGAAGCTTTCTTT.

The chain employs TRBV7-3 and TRBJ2-2; the D gene is possibly TRBD2 (6 bases). Germline V gene sequence: CDR1 SGHTA, CDR2 FQGTGA. Trimming stripped 6 bases from V and 5 bases from J, with 13 bases between. This CDR3 is built from 14 residues. The CDR3 is CASSGGSRTGELFF. The CDR3 DNA sequence: TGTGCCAGCAGTGGGGGGTCTAGGACCGGGGAGCTGTTTTTT.

The rearrangement links TRBV6-5 to TRBJ2-3, with 8 nucleotides matching TRBD2. Germline lookup yields CDR1 MNHEY and CDR2 SVGAGI. The trim removed 0 bases at V and 4 bases at J, leaving 6 bases unmatched. The CDR3 sequence is 16 residues long. The CDR3 loop reads CASSYSVAGRADTQYF. In DNA, the CDR3 is TGTGCCAGCAGTTACTCGGTAGCGGGGCGGGCAGATACGCAGTATTTT.

The V gene is TRBV6-2 or TRBV6-3, the J gene TRBJ1-5, with TRBD1 as a possible D gene (5 bases). Deletions cut 0 bases from V and 4 bases from J, with 16 bases between. CDR1 is MNHEY and CDR2 is SVGEGT in the germline V gene. The CDR3 is made up of 17 amino acids. CDR3 region: CASSYSLTELRNQPQHF. The CDR3 coding sequence is TGTGCCAGCAGTTACTCCTTGACAGAACTGAGGAATCAGCCCCAGCATTTT.

This chain connects TRBV4-2 to TRBJ2-1; possible D gene TRBD2, 8 bases. The V gene's germline CDR1 is LGHNA and CDR2 YNFKEQ. The CDR3 consists of 16 residues. Trimming removed 8 bases at V and 0 bases at J, with 17 bases between. The CDR3 loop is CASAGREGASYNEQFF. Here the CDR3 DNA reads TGTGCCAGCGCGGGACGGGAGGGGGCCTCCTACAATGAGCAGTTCTTC.